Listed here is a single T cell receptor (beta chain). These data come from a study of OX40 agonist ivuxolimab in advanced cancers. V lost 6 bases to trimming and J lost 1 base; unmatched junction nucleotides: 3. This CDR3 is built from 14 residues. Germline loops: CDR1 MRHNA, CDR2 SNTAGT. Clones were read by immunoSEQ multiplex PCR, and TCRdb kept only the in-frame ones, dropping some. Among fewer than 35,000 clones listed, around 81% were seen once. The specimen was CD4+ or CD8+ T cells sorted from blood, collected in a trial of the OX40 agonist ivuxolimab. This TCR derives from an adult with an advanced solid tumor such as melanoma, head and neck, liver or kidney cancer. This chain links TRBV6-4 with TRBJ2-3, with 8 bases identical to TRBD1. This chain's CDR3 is CASSPGQGTDTQYF. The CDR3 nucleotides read TGTGCCAGCAGCCCGGGACAGGGCACAGATACGCAGTATTTT.